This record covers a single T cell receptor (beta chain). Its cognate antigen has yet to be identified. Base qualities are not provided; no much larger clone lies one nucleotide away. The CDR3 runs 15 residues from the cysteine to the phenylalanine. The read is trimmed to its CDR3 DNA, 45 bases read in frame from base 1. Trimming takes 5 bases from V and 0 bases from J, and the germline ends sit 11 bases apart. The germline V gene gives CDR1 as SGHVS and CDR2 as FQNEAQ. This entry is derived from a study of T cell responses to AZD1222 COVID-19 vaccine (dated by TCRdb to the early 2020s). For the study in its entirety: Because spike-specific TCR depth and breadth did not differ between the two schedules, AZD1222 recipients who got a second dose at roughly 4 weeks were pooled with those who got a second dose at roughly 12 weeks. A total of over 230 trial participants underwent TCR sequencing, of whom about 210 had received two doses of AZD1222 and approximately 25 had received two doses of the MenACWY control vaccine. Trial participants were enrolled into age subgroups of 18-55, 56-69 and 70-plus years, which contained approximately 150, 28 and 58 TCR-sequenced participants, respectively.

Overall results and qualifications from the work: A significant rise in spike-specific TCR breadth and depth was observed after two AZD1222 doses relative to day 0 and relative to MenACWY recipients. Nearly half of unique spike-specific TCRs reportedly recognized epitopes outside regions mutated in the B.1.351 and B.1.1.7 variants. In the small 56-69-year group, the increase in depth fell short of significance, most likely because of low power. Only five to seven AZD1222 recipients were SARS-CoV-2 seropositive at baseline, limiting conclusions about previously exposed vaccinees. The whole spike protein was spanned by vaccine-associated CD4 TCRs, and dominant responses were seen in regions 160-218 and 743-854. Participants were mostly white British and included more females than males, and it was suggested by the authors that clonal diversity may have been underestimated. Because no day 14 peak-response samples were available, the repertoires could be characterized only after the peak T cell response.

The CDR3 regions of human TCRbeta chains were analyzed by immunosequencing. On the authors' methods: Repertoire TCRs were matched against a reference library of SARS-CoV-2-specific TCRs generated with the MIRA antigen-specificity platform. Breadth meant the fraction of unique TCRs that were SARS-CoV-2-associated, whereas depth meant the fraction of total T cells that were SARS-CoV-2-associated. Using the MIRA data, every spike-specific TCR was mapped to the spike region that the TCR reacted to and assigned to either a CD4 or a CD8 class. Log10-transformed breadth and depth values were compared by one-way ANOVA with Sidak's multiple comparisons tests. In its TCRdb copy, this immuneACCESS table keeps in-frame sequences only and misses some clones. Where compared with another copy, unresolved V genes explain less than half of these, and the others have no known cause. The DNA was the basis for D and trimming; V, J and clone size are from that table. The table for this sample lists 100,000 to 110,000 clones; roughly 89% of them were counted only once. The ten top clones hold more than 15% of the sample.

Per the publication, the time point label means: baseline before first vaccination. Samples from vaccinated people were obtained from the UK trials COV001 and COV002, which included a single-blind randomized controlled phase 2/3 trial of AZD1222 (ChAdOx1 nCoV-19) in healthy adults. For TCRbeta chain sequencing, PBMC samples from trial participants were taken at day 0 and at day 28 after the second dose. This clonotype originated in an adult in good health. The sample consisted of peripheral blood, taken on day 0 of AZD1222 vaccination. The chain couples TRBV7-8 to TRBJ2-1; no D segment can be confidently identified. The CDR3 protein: CASSPTTSSYNEQFF. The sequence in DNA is TGTGCCAGCAGCCCAACAACAAGCTCCTACAATGAGCAGTTCTTC.